A selection of T cell receptor beta chains follows, all from one sample in a study of blood T cell repertoires in COVID-19. Only in-frame clones appear in the TCRdb table, and some are missing; sequencing was by immunoSEQ multiplex PCR. Among 35,000 to 55,000 clones, under 95% were seen once, and the ten largest hold about 20%. The sample consisted of peripheral blood. The receptor set was obtained from an older man with active COVID-19. Each CDR3 is given with its conserved first and last residue.

V gene | CDR3 protein
TRBV7-2 | CASSLDGGASYEQYF
TRBV9 | CASSDHTRTSGRGEFF
TRBV28 | CASRPAGEKLFF
TRBV5-6 | CASSLGSTGPYGYTF
TRBV18 | CASSLAGGPTDTQYF
TRBV6-2/TRBV6-3 | CASSLTRDRGRRSGNTIYF
TRBV7-6 | CASSYRPSGGLDTQYF
TRBV6-5 | CASSMDRVDSPLHF
TRBV7-2 | CASSWRNTYYGYTF
TRBV2 | CASSDVSGNTIYF
TRBV11-3 | CASSGGGETQYF
TRBV7-2 | CASSLRLATTWNTNNEQFF
TRBV5-4 | CASRKDRGTDTQYF
TRBV7-2 | CASSLGAGPSYEQYF
TRBV6-5 | CAIRTGRTETQYF